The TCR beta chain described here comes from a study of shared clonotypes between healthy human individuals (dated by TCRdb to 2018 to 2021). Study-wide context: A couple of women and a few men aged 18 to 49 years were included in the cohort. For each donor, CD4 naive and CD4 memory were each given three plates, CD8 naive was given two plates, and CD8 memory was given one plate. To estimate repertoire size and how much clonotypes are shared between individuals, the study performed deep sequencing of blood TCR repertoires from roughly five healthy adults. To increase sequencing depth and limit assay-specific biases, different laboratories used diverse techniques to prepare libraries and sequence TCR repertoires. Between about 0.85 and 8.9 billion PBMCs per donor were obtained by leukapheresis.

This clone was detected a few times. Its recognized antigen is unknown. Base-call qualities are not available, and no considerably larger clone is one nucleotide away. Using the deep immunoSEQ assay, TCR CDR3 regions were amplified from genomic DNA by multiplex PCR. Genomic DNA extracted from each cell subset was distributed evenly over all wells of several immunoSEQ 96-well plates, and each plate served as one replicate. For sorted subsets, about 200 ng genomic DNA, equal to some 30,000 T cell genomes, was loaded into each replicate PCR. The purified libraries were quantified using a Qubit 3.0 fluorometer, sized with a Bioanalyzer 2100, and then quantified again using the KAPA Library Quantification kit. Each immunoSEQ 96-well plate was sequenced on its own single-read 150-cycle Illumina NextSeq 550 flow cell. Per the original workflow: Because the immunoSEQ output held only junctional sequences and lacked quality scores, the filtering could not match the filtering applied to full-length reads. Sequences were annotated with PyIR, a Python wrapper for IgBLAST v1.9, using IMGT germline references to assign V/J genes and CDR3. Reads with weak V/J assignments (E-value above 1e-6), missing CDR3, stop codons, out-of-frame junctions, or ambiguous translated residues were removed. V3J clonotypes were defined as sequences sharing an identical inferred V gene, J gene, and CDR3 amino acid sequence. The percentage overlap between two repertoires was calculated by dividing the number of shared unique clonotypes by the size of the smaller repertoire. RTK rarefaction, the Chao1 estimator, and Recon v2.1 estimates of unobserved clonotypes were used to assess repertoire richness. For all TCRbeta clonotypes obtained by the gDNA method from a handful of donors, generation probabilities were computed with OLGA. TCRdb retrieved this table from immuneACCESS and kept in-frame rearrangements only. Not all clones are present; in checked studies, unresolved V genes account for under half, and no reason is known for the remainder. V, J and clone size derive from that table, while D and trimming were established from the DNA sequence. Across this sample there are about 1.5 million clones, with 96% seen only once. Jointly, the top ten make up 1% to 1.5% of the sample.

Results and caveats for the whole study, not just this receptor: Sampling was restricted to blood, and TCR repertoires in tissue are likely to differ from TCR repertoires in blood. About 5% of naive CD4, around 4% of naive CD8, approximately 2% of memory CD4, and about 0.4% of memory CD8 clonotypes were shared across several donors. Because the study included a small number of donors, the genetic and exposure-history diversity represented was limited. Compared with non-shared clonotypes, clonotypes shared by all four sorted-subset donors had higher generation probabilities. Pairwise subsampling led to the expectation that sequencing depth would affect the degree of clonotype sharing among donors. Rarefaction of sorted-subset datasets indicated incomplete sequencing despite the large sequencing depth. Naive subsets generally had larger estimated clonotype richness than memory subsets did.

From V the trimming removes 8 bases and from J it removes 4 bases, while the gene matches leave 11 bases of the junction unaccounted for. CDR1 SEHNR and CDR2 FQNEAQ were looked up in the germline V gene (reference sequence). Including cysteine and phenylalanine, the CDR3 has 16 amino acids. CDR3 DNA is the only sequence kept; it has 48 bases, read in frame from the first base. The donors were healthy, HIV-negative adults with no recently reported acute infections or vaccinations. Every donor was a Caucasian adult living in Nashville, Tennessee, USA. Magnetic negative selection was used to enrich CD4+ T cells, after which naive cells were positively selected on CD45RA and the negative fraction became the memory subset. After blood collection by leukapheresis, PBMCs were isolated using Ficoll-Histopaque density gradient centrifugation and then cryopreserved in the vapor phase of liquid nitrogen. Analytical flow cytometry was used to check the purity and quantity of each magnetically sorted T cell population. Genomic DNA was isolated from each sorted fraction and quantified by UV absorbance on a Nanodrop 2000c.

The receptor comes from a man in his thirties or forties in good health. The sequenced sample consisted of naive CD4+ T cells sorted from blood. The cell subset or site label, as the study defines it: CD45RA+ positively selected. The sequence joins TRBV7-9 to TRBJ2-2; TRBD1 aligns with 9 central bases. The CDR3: CASWTGARRGTGELFF. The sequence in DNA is TGTGCCAGCTGGACAGGGGCCAGGCGAGGCACCGGGGAGCTGTTTTTT.